This T cell receptor (beta chain) was recorded in a study of shared clonotypes between healthy human individuals. As for the study in general: The study enrolled two women and a few men aged 18 to 49. CD4 naive and memory got three plates each, CD8 naive two, CD8 memory one.

The data were produced by immunoSEQ multiplex PCR, yet TCRdb's version contains in-frame clones alone and is incomplete. The repertoire includes about 1,500,000 clones, about 96% of them detected once, and over 1% sits in the top ten. CDR1 is SEHNR and CDR2 is FQNEAQ in the germline V gene (reference sequence). V was clipped by 6 bases and J by 4 bases, with 15 bases between them. This CDR3 has 14 residues. The source of this sequence is a man aged 30 to 45 in good health. This sequence joins TRBV7-9 and TRBJ1-1, with a possible D match to TRBD1 (6 bases). Material: naive CD4+ T cells sorted from blood. Regarding subset: CD45RA+ positively selected. DNA for the CDR3: TGTGCCAGCAGTCATAACAGGGATGGCACTGAAGCTTTCTTT. Its protein is CASSHNRDGTEAFF.